This entry describes one T cell receptor (beta chain). These data originate in a study of technical replicates of blood from a few donors. Using immunoSEQ multiplex PCR, the repertoire was profiled, and TCRdb retains in-frame clones only, with some absent. Among around 72,000 clones listed, nearly 99% were seen once. There are 12 residues in the CDR3. Germline V gene data show CDR1 as LNHDA and CDR2 as SQIVND (reference sequence). Trimming removed 7 bases from V and 6 bases from J, with 12 bases in between. The source material was T cells isolated from PBMCs. The chain employs TRBV19 and TRBJ1-2, with D possibly being TRBD1 (6 bases). This clonotype was sampled from a human donor in good health. The CDR3 reads CASTQAGDGYTF. The CDR3 DNA is TGTGCCAGTACCCAGGCAGGGGATGGCTACACCTTC.